This record looks at one T cell receptor (beta chain) sequence and its context. No antigen is known for it. The CDR3 is 14 residues long. Germline lookup yields CDR1 SQVTM and CDR2 ANQGSEA. With V trimmed by 0 bases and J by 9 bases, 6 bases remained unmatched. Clones were sequenced by immunoSEQ multiplex PCR, and TCRdb holds only the in-frame ones, with some missing. Counted here are roughly 50,000 clones, 65% to 85% occurring once; the ten biggest clones make up roughly 19%. This specimen belongs to a study of a mutant IDH1 vaccine in newly diagnosed glioma. Turning to the study itself: Previous treatment comprised radiotherapy, temozolomide, or both, mostly both. Notes on the study in general: There seemed to be no relation between pseudoprogression and changes in top peripheral T cell clonotypes. Immune responses induced by vaccination arose in 93.3% of the patients.

Time point in this sample: baseline, week 1 (first vaccination visit). As to treatment: pre-vaccination baseline after standard-of-care therapy. The sequenced sample was PBMCs, obtained from a glioma patient treated with radiotherapy, temozolomide or both. The clonotype comes from a man younger than 35 with glioma. The chain recombines TRBV29-1 with TRBJ1-4; TRBD1 agrees at 8 bases. As DNA, the CDR3 is TGCAGCGTTGAAGAAGGACAGGGATTGAAAAAACTGTTTTTT. It specifies CSVEEGQGLKKLFF. Full variable domain (rest looked up from reference TRBV29-1 and TRBJ1-4): SAVISQKPSRDICQRGTSLTIQCQVDSQVTMMFWYRQQPGQSLTLIATANQGSEATYESGFVIDKFPISRPNLTFSTLTVSNMSPEDSSIYLCSVEEGQGLKKLFFGSGTQLSVL.